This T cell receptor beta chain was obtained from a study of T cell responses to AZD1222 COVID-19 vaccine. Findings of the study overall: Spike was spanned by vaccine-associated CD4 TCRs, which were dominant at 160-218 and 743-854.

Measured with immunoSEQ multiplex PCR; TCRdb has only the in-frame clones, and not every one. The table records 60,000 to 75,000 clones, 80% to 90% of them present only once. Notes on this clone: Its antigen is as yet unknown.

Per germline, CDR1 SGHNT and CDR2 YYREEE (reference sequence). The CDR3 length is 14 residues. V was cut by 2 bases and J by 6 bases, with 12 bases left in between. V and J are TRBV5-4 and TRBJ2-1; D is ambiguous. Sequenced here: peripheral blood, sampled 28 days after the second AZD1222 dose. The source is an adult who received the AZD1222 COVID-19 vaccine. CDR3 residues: CASSLTGGVNEQFF. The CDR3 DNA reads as TGTGCCAGCAGCTTAACGGGTGGGGTCAATGAGCAGTTCTTC. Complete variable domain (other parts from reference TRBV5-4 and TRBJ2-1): ETGVTQSPTHLIKTRGQQVTLRCSSQSGHNTVSWYQQALGQGPQFIFQYYREEENGRGNFPPRFSGLQFPNYSSELNVNALELDDSALYLCASSLTGGVNEQFFGPGTRLTVL.